This TCR beta chain comes out of a study of cytomegalovirus exposure and HLA in healthy donors. PCR was performed using 60 Vbeta and 13 Jbeta primers. This table comes from immunoSEQ multiplex PCR, and its TCRdb copy is limited to in-frame clones, with some not included. Of 130,000 to 150,000 clones in the sample, more than 75% were seen once. CDR1 and CDR2 from the germline V gene are SNHLY and FYNNEI. V gave up 6 bases and J gave up 5 bases; unmatched junction bases: 7. The CDR3 loop spans 15 amino acids. Healthy bone marrow donors made up the cohort. The material sequenced was PBMCs. This rearrangement joins TRBV2 to TRBJ2-3; TRBD2 matches 11 bases. The TCR originated in a female donor in good health and CMV-seronegative. The CDR3 DNA sequence: TGTGCCAGCAGAGATGGACTAGCGGGTAGAGATACGCAGTATTTT. As protein: CASRDGLAGRDTQYF.